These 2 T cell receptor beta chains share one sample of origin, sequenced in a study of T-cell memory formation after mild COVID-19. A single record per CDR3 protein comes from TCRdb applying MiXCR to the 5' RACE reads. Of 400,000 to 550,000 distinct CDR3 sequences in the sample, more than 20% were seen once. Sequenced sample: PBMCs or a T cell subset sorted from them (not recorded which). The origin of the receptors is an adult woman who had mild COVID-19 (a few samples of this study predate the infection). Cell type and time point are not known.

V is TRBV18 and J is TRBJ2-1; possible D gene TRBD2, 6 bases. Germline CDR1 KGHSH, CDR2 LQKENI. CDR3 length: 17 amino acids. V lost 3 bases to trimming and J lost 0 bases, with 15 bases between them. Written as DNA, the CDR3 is TGTGCCAGCTCACCCCCTCCGGGACTTAACTCCTACAATGAGCAGTTCTTC. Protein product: CASSPPPGLNSYNEQFF.

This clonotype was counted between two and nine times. CDR3: CATSDFASGGLWGYNEQFF. The DNA for the CDR3 is TGTGCCACCAGTGATTTTGCTAGCGGAGGACTCTGGGGGTACAATGAGCAGTTCTTC. The V and J genes are TRBV24-1 and TRBJ2-1; 7 bases line up with TRBD2. V shed 1 base and J 4 bases; nucleotides not matched to a gene: 15. Germline V gene data show CDR1 as KGHDR and CDR2 as SFDVKD. This CDR3 has 19 residues.